This T cell receptor (delta chain) was identified in a study of γδ T cells in repeated Plasmodium falciparum infection (dated by TCRdb to about 2021). Study-wide context: The natural-infection arm enrolled Malian children exposed to intense seasonal malaria transmission, compared against age and gender matched Australian children. Four controlled human malaria infections were administered to several malaria-naive U.S. adults over around 630 days by bites from P. falciparum NF54-infected Anopheles stephensi mosquitoes. Samples from controlled-infection subjects were taken at baseline, right before selected infections, and 21 days after each infection. The gammadelta TCR repertoires from Mali were analysed in two ways: cross-sectionally during periods with no transmission, and longitudinally across episodes of acute febrile malaria. Using both natural infection in Mali and controlled human malaria infection, the study looked at the way repeated Plasmodium falciparum infection shapes the human gammadelta T cell repertoire. Summary of the overall study and its limitations: Repeated controlled infections appeared to drive waves of new clonotype selection in Vdelta2-negative, largely Vdelta1+, gammadelta TCR repertoires. Generalizability was limited because the Malian cohort came from a small rural village made up predominantly of one ethnic group. Compared with the repertoires of Australian children, the Vdelta2-negative gammadelta TCR repertoires of Malian children appeared more clonally expanded, less diverse and less shared. The controlled-infection cohort was small, limiting analysis of inter-individual variability in gammadelta T cell responses. A highly stable polyclonal repertoire over time and infection, with many inter-individual overlapping TCRgamma sequences, was shown by Vgamma9/Vdelta2+ TCR repertoires.

This clone has at least ten counts. No cognate antigen has been identified for it. No much larger clonotype is one base removed from it; base qualities were not supplied. The identical CDR3 is also encoded by other nucleotide sequences in the sample. Libraries were constructed by multiplex PCR. Sequencer: Illumina MiSeq. Every sorted gammadelta T cell sample had both its TCR gamma (TRG) and TCR delta (TRD) chains sequenced. On the study's bioinformatics: Repertoire analyses included clonotype tree plots, accumulated frequency of the top 20 clonotypes, diversity index (DI) and D75 metrics. TCRdb processed the public reads again with the CATT caller, after which rows with matching DNA were combined. The V and J calls and clone size come from TCRdb's table, not from the authors' own analysis. This sample comprises 45,000 to 70,000 delta-chain clones, approximately 1.7% of them detected only once. Approximately 16% of the sample is held by the ten biggest clonotypes.

Vgamma9/Vdelta2+ and Vdelta2-negative gammadelta T cell populations were flow-sorted from peripheral blood mononuclear cells for bulk TCR repertoire analysis. CDR1 and CDR2, per the germline V gene, are TSWWSYY and QGS. The CDR3 covers 21 residues, taking in both the cysteine and the phenylalanine. Just the 63-base CDR3 DNA is kept, in frame starting at base 1. After removal of 0 bases from V and 7 bases from J, the junction retains 20 bases not matched to a gene. The material sequenced was gamma-delta T cells from blood. Here the chain combines TRDV1 and TRDJ1, with TRDD3 identical over 13 junction bases. The sequence was collected from a pool of human donors (malaria-infected and uninfected, not separated). The nucleotide sequence is given as TGTGCTCTTGGGGAACTAGTCAGGTCCGGTATACTGGGGGATACGGGGACTAAACTCATCTTT. The encoded protein is CALGELVRSGILGDTGTKLIF.